These 18 T cell receptor beta chains originate from one sample sequenced in a study of CD8 T cells in ankylosing spondylitis. TCRdb passed the 5' RACE reads through MiXCR, listing each CDR3 protein once. The sample has about 200,000 distinct CDR3 sequences, 25% to 30% seen once. Material for sequencing was blood, either unsorted or a sorted T cell fraction (not recorded which). The receptors were gathered from a male donor with ankylosing spondylitis or in good health (not recorded which).

This clonotype was seen only a few times. The rearrangement links TRBV6-1 to TRBJ2-2; tentative D call: TRBD1 (6 bases). Per germline, CDR1 MNHNS and CDR2 SASEGT. This CDR3 has 13 residues. V was trimmed by 11 bases and J by 1 base, leaving 11 bases between them. The CDR3 DNA follows: TGTGCCGCACAGGGTGGGAACACCGGGGAGCTGTTTTTT. This gives the protein CAAQGGNTGELFF.

This clonotype was seen a few times. The chain employs TRBV10-3 and TRBJ1-6, with 9 positions matching TRBD1. The CDR3 has 13 amino acids. With 4 bases clipped from V and 9 bases from J, the junction kept 1 base outside the gene matches. Germline CDR1 and CDR2: ENHRY and SYGVKD. For the CDR3, the DNA is TGTGCCATCAGTGGGGACAGGGCTTCACCCCTCCACTTT. Translating gives CAISGDRASPLHF.

This clonotype was seen only once. The chain links TRBV7-9 to TRBJ1-1; D is ambiguous. The CDR3 loop spans 12 amino acids. V was shortened by 3 bases and J by 7 bases, with 9 bases between the two germline ends. Germline V gene data show CDR1 as SEHNR and CDR2 as FQNEAQ (reference sequence). CDR3: CASSFRQDEAFF. The CDR3 DNA reads as TGTGCCAGCAGCTTCAGGCAGGATGAAGCTTTCTTT. The full variable domain, rest sourced from reference TRBV7-9 and TRBJ1-1, is DTGVSQNPRHKITKRGQNVTFRCDPISEHNRLYWYRQTLGQGPEFLTYFQNEAQLEKSRLLSDRFSAERPKGSFSTLEIQRTEQGDSAMYLCASSFRQDEAFFGQGTRLTVV.

With regard to this clonotype: The conserved phenylalanine or tryptophan is not found at the CDR3 terminus, so this likely reflects a read error. This chain joins TRBV29-1 and TRBJ1-1, with D perhaps matching TRBD1 (5 bases). CDR1 is SQVTM, CDR2 ANQGSEA, per germline. The CDR3 has 13 residues. The V gene lost 3 bases and the J gene lost 1 base, with 9 bases spanning the gap. The CDR3 loop reads CSVDGGGNTEAFL. CDR3 bases: TGCAGCGTTGATGGGGGAGGGAACACTGAAGCTTTCCTT.

This clonotype was found many times. The chain has TRBV7-2 and TRBJ2-7; 8 bases match TRBD2. Unmatched junction bases numbered 12, after V lost 1 base and J lost 7 bases. This CDR3 comprises 16 residues. The germline CDR1 and CDR2 sequences are SGHTA and FQGNSA. The CDR3 DNA is TGTGCCAGCAGCTTAGGGGCTAGCGGGCTTTTTAGGGAGCAGTACTTC. It yields the protein CASSLGASGLFREQYF.

This clonotype has at least ten counts. The chain is built from TRBV5-1 and TRBJ2-3; D possibly uses TRBD1 or TRBD2 (5 bases each). V lost 3 bases, J lost 1 base, and 18 bases lay in between. The CDR3 is made up of 17 amino acids. The germline CDR1 and CDR2 sequences are SGHRS and YFSETQ. Here the CDR3 reads CASSSTPPGTGTDTQYF. For the CDR3, the DNA is TGCGCCAGCAGCTCAACCCCTCCCGGGACCGGCACAGATACGCAGTATTTT.

V and J are TRBV28 and TRBJ2-5, with 7 positions matching TRBD1. The J segment lost 2 bases and the V segment lost 3 bases, leaving 6 bases of the junction unmatched. This CDR3 is built from 15 residues. Germline V lookup: CDR1 MDHEN, CDR2 SYDVKM. CDR3 coding DNA: TGTGCCAGCAGTTTGCTGGACAGGCCACAAGAGACCCAGTACTTC. Its protein product is CASSLLDRPQETQYF.

This clonotype was counted ten times or more. The V gene is TRBV18, the J gene TRBJ2-3, with 8 bases fitting TRBD1. In germline, CDR1 is KGHSH, CDR2 LQKENI. This CDR3 comprises 14 residues. Trimming cost V 2 bases and J 6 bases; bases outside gene matches: 4. In DNA, the CDR3 is TGTGCCAGCTCACCAGGGGGGACAGGTGATACGCAGTATTTT. Translation gives CASSPGGTGDTQYF.

This clonotype has ten or more counts. The gene calls are TRBV20-1 and TRBJ2-3; TRBD2 matches at 9 bases. The CDR3 covers 15 residues. In germline, CDR1 is DFQATT, CDR2 SNEGSKA (reference sequence). V gave up 6 bases and J gave up 3 bases; unmatched junction bases: 10. CDR3 loop: CSANRLAALTDTQYF. CDR3 sequence (DNA): TGCAGTGCCAATCGACTAGCGGCATTGACAGATACGCAGTATTTT.

This clonotype has only a few counts. The CDR3 spells CASSGQGMNQPQHF. CDR3 coding DNA: TGTGCCAGCAGTGGACAGGGCATGAATCAGCCCCAGCATTTT. V usage is TRBV2 and J usage is TRBJ1-5, with 7 bases matching TRBD1. Germline assignment: CDR1 SNHLY and CDR2 FYNNEI. Trimming removed 4 bases from V and 4 bases from J; junction bases left unmatched: 4. The CDR3 extends over 14 amino acids.

The V gene is TRBV9, the J gene TRBJ2-7, with D possibly being TRBD2 (6 bases). Germline assignment: CDR1 SGDLS and CDR2 YYNGEE. The CDR3 is made up of 17 amino acids. The germline V and J ends were trimmed by 4 bases and 7 bases, with 27 bases remaining between them. The CDR3 is CASSTSPTQGRDREQYF. CDR3 coding DNA: TGTGCCAGCAGCACCTCTCCCACCCAAGGGCGGGATAGGGAGCAGTACTTC.

Ten or more counts support this clonotype. The chain has TRBV4-3 and TRBJ1-6; D is unresolved. Germline V gene data show CDR1 as LGHNA and CDR2 as YSLEER. This CDR3 region has 14 residues. V was pared by 4 bases and J by 2 bases, with 6 bases between. The CDR3 region is CASSRSPYNSPLHF. CDR3 nucleotide sequence: TGCGCCAGCAGCCGGTCGCCCTATAATTCACCCCTCCACTTT.

This clonotype was seen a few times. The chain carries TRBV12-3 or TRBV12-4 and TRBJ1-2; 7 nucleotides match TRBD1. This CDR3 is 13 amino acids long. V was pared by 6 bases and J by 9 bases, with 10 bases of the junction left unmatched. The CDR3 sequence is CASSIDRDECYTF. In nucleotides, the CDR3 is TGTGCCAGCAGCATAGACAGGGATGAATGCTACACCTTC.

The chain has TRBV15 and TRBJ1-4; 10 positions match TRBD1. V was clipped by 5 bases and J by 5 bases; unmatched bases: 8. The V gene's germline CDR1 is LNHNV and CDR2 YYDKDF (reference sequence). The CDR3 extends over 16 amino acids. CDR3 residues: CATSQGRGQGNEKLFF. The CDR3 DNA reads as TGTGCCACCAGCCAGGGTCGGGGACAGGGGAATGAAAAACTGTTTTTT. Combining the CDR3 with reference TRBV15 and TRBJ1-4 gives the whole variable domain DAMVIQNPRYQVTQFGKPVTLSCSQTLNHNVMYWYQQKSSQAPKLLFHYYDKDFNNEADTPDNFQSRRPNTSFCFLDIRSPGLGDTAMYLCATSQGRGQGNEKLFFGSGTQLSVL.

The DNA of the CDR3 is TGCGCCAGCAGCTCTGCCTACTCTGGGGCCAACGTCCTGACTTTC. This sequence encodes CASSSAYSGANVLTF. The chain uses TRBV5-1 and TRBJ2-6; no firm D call. V was shortened by 3 bases and J by 0 bases, with 7 bases between the two germline ends. Germline values: CDR1 SGHRS, CDR2 YFSETQ. This CDR3 is 15 amino acids long. The complete variable domain, with remaining parts taken from reference TRBV5-1 and TRBJ2-6, reads KAGVTQTPRYLIKTRGQQVTLSCSPISGHRSVSWYQQTPGQGLQFLFEYFSETQRNKGNFPGRFSGRQFSNSRSEMNVSTLELGDSALYLCASSSAYSGANVLTFGAGSRLTVL.

This clonotype has ten or more counts. V gene TRBV6-1 combines with J gene TRBJ1-1, with no clear D. This CDR3 is built from 14 residues. Germline-derived CDR1 and CDR2 are MNHNS and SASEGT. Trimming pared 6 bases from V and 0 bases from J, leaving 11 bases between. The CDR3 loop reads CASSARSLNTEAFF. DNA of the CDR3: TGTGCCAGCAGCGCCCGGTCCCTGAACACTGAAGCTTTCTTT.

Ten or more counts support this clonotype. The gene calls are TRBV5-1 and TRBJ2-2; D possibly matches TRBD1 or TRBD2 (6 bases each). Trimming removed 4 bases from V and 5 bases from J, with 15 bases in between. Germline-derived CDR1 and CDR2 are SGHRS and YFSETQ. The CDR3 is made up of 15 amino acids. CDR3 DNA sequence: TGCGCCAGCAGCATGGGACAAAGCGGGACCGGGGAGCTGTTTTTT. Translated: CASSMGQSGTGELFF.

The V and J genes are TRBV5-1 and TRBJ2-7; 9 bases are shared with TRBD1. CDR3 size: 14 residues. Trimming took 3 bases from V and 4 from J; bases not matched to a gene: 5. Germline V CDR1 and CDR2: SGHRS, YFSETQ. CDR3 nucleotide sequence: TGCGCCAGCAGCTACCTCGGGACAGGGTACGAGCAGTACTTC. Its translation: CASSYLGTGYEQYF. Full variable domain (outside the CDR3, taken from reference TRBV5-1 and TRBJ2-7): KAGVTQTPRYLIKTRGQQVTLSCSPISGHRSVSWYQQTPGQGLQFLFEYFSETQRNKGNFPGRFSGRQFSNSRSEMNVSTLELGDSALYLCASSYLGTGYEQYFGPGTRLTVT.